The 18 T cell receptor beta chains below were found in one sample sequenced in a study of EBV T-cell therapy then PD-1 blockade in nasopharyngeal carcinoma. Their antigens are not known. Measured with immunoSEQ multiplex PCR; TCRdb has only the in-frame clones, and not every one. The sample carries tens of thousands of clones, roughly four fifths recorded once. Stated treatment: AdE1-LMPpoly-expanded autologous EBV-specific T-cell therapy followed by anti-PD-1 nivolumab. The material sequenced was CD8+ T cells from blood, taken at day -245 from a patient whose treatment included autologous EBV-specific T cells and nivolumab. The source of these receptors is a man between 40 and 49 years old with nasopharyngeal carcinoma.

This clone was counted between two and nine times. The chain links TRBV12-3 or TRBV12-4 to TRBJ1-1; D gene unclear. This CDR3 region has 11 residues. Trimming took off 7 bases at V and 6 bases at J, with 9 bases between the two ends. In nucleotides, the CDR3 is TGTGCCAGCATGTGGGTTTCTGAAGCTTTCTTT. This translates into CASMWVSEAFF.

This clone appeared once. The chain recombines TRBV6-1 with TRBJ1-2; D is possibly TRBD1 (5 bases). The CDR3 sequence is 14 residues long. Trimming stripped 8 bases from V and 3 bases from J, with 16 bases between. Germline CDR1 MNHNS, CDR2 SASEGT. This chain's CDR3 is CASLAGISDYGYTF. Here the CDR3 DNA reads TGTGCCAGCCTCGCAGGGATTTCCGACTATGGCTACACCTTC.

V usage is TRBV18 and J usage is TRBJ2-1; TRBD1 aligns across 8 bases. Losses at the gene ends were 8 bases for V and 5 bases for J; bases not matched to a gene: 17. Germline CDR1 KGHSH, CDR2 LQKENI. The CDR3 covers 17 residues. The DNA for the CDR3 is TGTGCCAGCCGGCCCTTACTACCAGGGGGCACCCACAATGAGCAGTTCTTC. Amino acids: CASRPLLPGGTHNEQFF. Together with reference TRBV18 and TRBJ2-1, the CDR3 gives the full variable domain: NAGVMQNPRHLVRRRGQEARLRCSPMKGHSHVYWYRQLPEEGLKFMVYLQKENIIDESGMPKERFSAEFPKEGPSILRIQQVVRGDSAAYFCASRPLLPGGTHNEQFFGPGTRLTVL.

This clone was counted a few times. This sequence joins TRBV2 and TRBJ1-1; perhaps TRBD1 as D (5 bases). The V and J ends lost 3 bases and 5 bases respectively, with 7 bases between them. Germline lookup yields CDR1 SNHLY and CDR2 FYNNEI. CDR3 length: 12 amino acids. This CDR3 reads CASSDEGTEAFF. CDR3 DNA: TGTGCCAGCAGTGACGAGGGGACTGAAGCTTTCTTT.

Here the CDR3 reads CASSQAATGSYGYTF. The CDR3 nucleotides are TGCGCCAGCAGCCAAGCAGCGACAGGGTCCTATGGCTACACCTTC. The J gene is TRBJ1-2, the V gene TRBV4-1; 7 nucleotides line up with TRBD1. The CDR3 is 15 residues long. V shed 1 base, J shed 4 bases, and the junction held 6 bases outside the gene matches. Germline-derived CDR1 and CDR2 are MGHRA and YSYEKL.

The V call is TRBV4-1, the J call TRBJ1-2; the D is unclear. CDR1 and CDR2 (germline): MGHRA, YSYEKL. Trimming stripped 0 bases from V and 0 bases from J, with 17 bases between. The CDR3 sequence is 18 residues long. The CDR3 sequence: CASSQEGQWTEANYGYTF. DNA of the CDR3: TGCGCCAGCAGCCAAGAAGGGCAGTGGACGGAAGCTAACTATGGCTACACCTTC.

V gene TRBV27 combines with J gene TRBJ2-3; D is unresolved. The CDR3 has 12 amino acids. The germline V gene encodes CDR1 MNHEY and CDR2 SMNVEV (reference sequence). Trimming left V 5 bases short and J 2 bases short, with 5 bases between. CDR3 loop: CASSKYTDTQYF. The DNA for the CDR3 is TGTGCCAGCAGTAAATACACAGATACGCAGTATTTT.

This chain joins TRBV6-2 or TRBV6-3 and TRBJ2-7; unclear D gene. This CDR3 is 13 amino acids long. Germline CDR1 reads MNHEY; CDR2 reads SVGEGT. Deletions cut 0 bases from V and 3 bases from J, with 6 bases between. The CDR3 DNA follows: TGTGCCAGCAGTTACTCGAGCAACTACGAGCAGTACTTC. It specifies CASSYSSNYEQYF.

V and J are TRBV18 and TRBJ2-2; D gene ambiguous. Germline V gene sequence: CDR1 KGHSH, CDR2 LQKENI. This CDR3 has 15 residues. The V end was cut by 3 bases, the J end by 4 bases, with 12 bases between. CDR3 nucleotide sequence: TGTGCCAGCTCACCGCTCCCCTTCGGCACCGGGGAGCTGTTTTTT. Translating gives CASSPLPFGTGELFF.

V usage is TRBV23-1 and J usage is TRBJ1-6; tentative D call: TRBD1 (5 bases). TRBV23-1 is placed among ORFs of uncertain function. CDR3 length: 12 amino acids. The CDR3 spells CGGTSYNSPLHF. CDR3 bases: TGCGGGGGGACCTCCTATAATTCACCCCTCCACTTT.

This sequence joins TRBV19 and TRBJ1-4; the D is unclear. From germline, CDR1 is LNHDA and CDR2 SQIVND (reference sequence). The CDR3 is 15 amino acids. Trimming removed 6 bases at V and 8 bases at J, with 19 bases between. The DNA for the CDR3 is TGTGCCAGTAGCGATCCGTTAACGTCCAAGGAAAAACTGTTTTTT. It translates to CASSDPLTSKEKLFF. The complete variable domain, with remaining parts taken from reference TRBV19 and TRBJ1-4, reads DGGITQSPKYLFRKEGQNVTLSCEQNLNHDAMYWYRQDPGQGLRLIYYSQIVNDFQKGDIAEGYSVSREKKESFPLTVTSAQKNPTAFYLCASSDPLTSKEKLFFGSGTQLSVL.

In its sample, this clone is medium-sized. The rearrangement links TRBV24-1 to TRBJ2-7; the D gene is possibly TRBD2 (6 bases). CDR3 length: 15 amino acids. Germline CDR1 reads KGHDR; CDR2 reads SFDVKD. Trimming stripped 0 bases from V and 6 bases from J, with 14 bases between. This CDR3 reads CATSDLSGDGTEQYF. The CDR3 DNA sequence: TGTGCCACCAGTGATTTGTCGGGGGACGGGACCGAGCAGTACTTC.

The chain is built from TRBV6-1 and TRBJ2-1; D possibly corresponds to TRBD2 (6 bases). V dropped 2 bases and J dropped 9 bases, with 17 bases sitting between them. Germline assignment: CDR1 MNHNS and CDR2 SASEGT. This CDR3 spans 15 amino acids. This CDR3 is CASSEQGLIFGEQFF. The CDR3 bases are TGTGCCAGCAGTGAACAAGGACTAATTTTCGGTGAGCAGTTCTTC.

The rearrangement links TRBV30 to TRBJ2-1; tentatively, D is TRBD1 (6 bases). The CDR3 is made up of 14 amino acids. Trimming cost V 0 bases and J 6 bases, with 12 bases left between them. CDR1 GTSNPN and CDR2 SVGIG come from the germline V gene (reference sequence). The CDR3 DNA sequence: TGTGCCTGGAGTGTAGGCGTAGGGGGCAATGAGCAGTTCTTC. Amino acid sequence: CAWSVGVGGNEQFF.

The chain has TRBV5-6 and TRBJ2-7; the D gene is possibly TRBD2 (6 bases). Germline V gene lookup returns CDR1 SGHDT and CDR2 YYEEEE. V lost 4 bases to trimming and J lost 9 bases, with 23 bases between them. CDR3 length: 15 residues. The chain's CDR3 is CASSLLRVGRGRQYF. The DNA of the CDR3 is TGTGCCAGCAGCCTACTCCGGGTAGGGCGGGGAAGGCAGTACTTC.

The rearrangement uses TRBV4-2 and TRBJ2-3; TRBD2 matches at 14 bases. The germline gives CDR1 LGHNA, CDR2 YNFKEQ. The CDR3 runs to 20 residues. Unmatched junction bases numbered 11, after V lost 3 bases and J lost 0 bases. The CDR3 spells CASSHPGGTSGGLSTDTQYF. CDR3 sequence (DNA): TGTGCCAGCAGCCACCCTGGGGGGACTAGCGGGGGACTGAGCACAGATACGCAGTATTTT.

The chain has TRBV15 and TRBJ1-3; D is ambiguous. V was pared by 5 bases and J by 6 bases, with 17 bases between. This CDR3 is 15 amino acids long. In germline, CDR1 is LNHNV, CDR2 YYDKDF (reference sequence). CDR3 sequence: CATSSSPGVLNTIYF. The CDR3, as DNA: TGTGCCACCAGCTCTTCACCAGGTGTCCTAAACACCATATATTTT. Supplemented by reference TRBV15 and TRBJ1-3, the full variable domain reads DAMVIQNPRYQVTQFGKPVTLSCSQTLNHNVMYWYQQKSSQAPKLLFHYYDKDFNNEADTPDNFQSRRPNTSFCFLDIRSPGLGDTAMYLCATSSSPGVLNTIYFGEGSWLTVV.

The J gene is TRBJ1-2, the V gene TRBV9; 8 nucleotides align to TRBD1. CDR1 is SGDLS and CDR2 is YYNGEE in the germline V gene. The V segment lost 3 bases and the J segment 5 bases; nucleotides outside the gene matches: 12. This CDR3 comprises 16 residues. Here the CDR3 reads CASSANPGQENYGYTF. The CDR3 nucleotides read TGTGCCAGCAGCGCAAACCCGGGACAGGAAAATTATGGCTACACCTTC. Full variable domain (outside the CDR3, taken from reference TRBV9 and TRBJ1-2): DSGVTQTPKHLITATGQRVTLRCSPRSGDLSVYWYQQSLDQGLQFLIQYYNGEERAKGNILERFSAQQFPDLHSELNLSSLELGDSALYFCASSANPGQENYGYTFGSGTRLTVV.